This T cell receptor beta chain stems from a study of spatial heterogeneity in lung cancer. The CDR3 spans 16 residues. Time point meaning: sample taken at primary tumor resection. Unsorted whole RNA samples from tumor, nontumor lung or frozen PBMC were sequenced. Each CDR3 protein is one row after TCRdb ran MiXCR on the 5' RACE reads. The profile shows 40,000 or so distinct CDR3 sequences, roughly 5.4% of them singletons. There are many counts of this clonotype. This specimen consisted of PBMCs, obtained at surgery. The genes are TRBV21-1 and TRBJ2-7; TRBD2 is the table's D call, not checked against the DNA. TRBV21-1 is assigned pseudogene status. This receptor was identified in a female donor with early-stage non-small cell lung cancer. DNA of the CDR3: TGTGCCAGCAGCAAAGCAGAGACAGCGGTCTCCTACGAGCAGTACTTC. Residues: CASSKAETAVSYEQYF.